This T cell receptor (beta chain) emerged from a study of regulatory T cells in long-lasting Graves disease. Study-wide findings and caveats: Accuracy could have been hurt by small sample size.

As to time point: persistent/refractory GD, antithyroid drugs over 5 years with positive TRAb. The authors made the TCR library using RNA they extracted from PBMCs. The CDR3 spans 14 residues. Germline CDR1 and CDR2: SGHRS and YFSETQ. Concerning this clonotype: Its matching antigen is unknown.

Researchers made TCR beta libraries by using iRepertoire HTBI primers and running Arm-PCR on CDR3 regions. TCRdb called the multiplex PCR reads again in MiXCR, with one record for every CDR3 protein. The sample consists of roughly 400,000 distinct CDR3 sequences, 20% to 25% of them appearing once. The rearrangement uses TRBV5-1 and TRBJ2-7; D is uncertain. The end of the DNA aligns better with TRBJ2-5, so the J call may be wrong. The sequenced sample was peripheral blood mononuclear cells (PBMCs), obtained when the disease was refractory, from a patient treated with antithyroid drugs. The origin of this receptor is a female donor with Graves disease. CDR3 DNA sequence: TGCGCCAGCAGCTTGATGGGCTACCAAGAGACCCAGTACTTC. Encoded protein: CASSLMGYQETQYF.